This is a list of T cell receptor beta chains from one sample in a study of CD8 T cells in Susac syndrome. Each CDR3 protein gets one entry after TCRdb re-called the immunoSEQ multiplex PCR reads with MiXCR. Among 150,000 to 200,000 distinct CDR3 sequences listed, approximately 93% were seen once. The material sequenced was CD4+ T cells from PBMCs. The source of these receptors is a human donor in good health. Both conserved end residues are part of each CDR3. A D gene is named only where the DNA matches it firmly. Size is omitted from some rows. Given values are once, few, many or a class for expanded clones.

J gene | clone size | V gene | D gene | CDR3 length | CDR3 protein | CDR3 DNA
TRBJ2-3 | - | TRBV5-6 | - | 13 | CASSVDAEDTQYF | TGTGCCAGCAGCGTGGATGCTGAAGATACGCAGTATTTT
TRBJ1-5 | - | TRBV23-1 | - | 15 | CASPRGFRGNQPQHF | TGCGCCAGCCCCCGGGGCTTCCGGGGCAATCAGCCCCAGCATTTT
TRBJ1-2 | - | TRBV20-1 | - | 13 | CSASPLPRYGYTF | TGCAGTGCTAGTCCACTACCCCGGTATGGCTACACCTTC
TRBJ2-2 | - | TRBV7-2 | TRBD2 | 16 | CASTPIAGQPTGELFF | TGTGCCAGCACCCCCATAGCGGGTCAACCCACCGGGGAGCTGTTTTTT
TRBJ2-2 | - | TRBV3-1 | - | 14 | CASSPGPFTGELFF | TGTGCCAGCAGCCCTGGGCCCTTTACCGGGGAGCTGTTTTTT
TRBJ2-3 | few | TRBV19 | - | 12 | CASSHRADTQYF | TGTGCCAGTAGTCATCGAGCAGATACGCAGTATTTT
TRBJ2-7 | few | TRBV5-6 | - | 12 | CASSEGVYEQYF | TGTGCCAGCAGCGAGGGAGTTTACGAGCAGTACTTC
TRBJ2-7 | - | TRBV10-3 | - | 13 | CAISEATGREQYF | TGTGCCATCAGTGAGGCAACAGGGAGAGAGCAGTACTTC
TRBJ1-5 | - | TRBV7-2 | - | 12 | CASSSTSRPQHF | TGTGCCAGCAGCTCGACCTCTCGGCCCCAGCATTTT
TRBJ2-5 | - | TRBV2 | - | 14 | CASSWVEVEETQYF | TGTGCCAGCAGTTGGGTGGAGGTAGAGGAGACCCAGTACTTC
TRBJ1-5 | - | TRBV21-1 | - | 15 | CASSKEGPGNQPQHF | TGTGCCAGCAGCAAAGAGGGGCCAGGCAATCAGCCCCAGCATTTT
TRBJ2-2 | - | TRBV6-2/TRBV6-3 | TRBD2 | 14 | CASFRAGDTGELFF | TGTGCCAGCTTTCGTGCGGGGGACACCGGGGAGCTGTTTTTT
TRBJ1-5 | - | TRBV3-1 | - | 20 | CASSQDEGREPIRAHQPQHF | TGTGCCAGCAGCCAAGATGAGGGCAGGGAACCTATACGTGCGCATCAGCCCCAGCATTTT
TRBJ1-6 | - | TRBV10-3 | TRBD1 | 13 | CAINWDSNSPLHF | TGTGCCATCAACTGGGACAGTAATTCACCCCTCCACTTT
TRBJ1-1 | - | TRBV7-9 | - | 15 | CASSSLPRGQGEAFF | TGTGCCAGCAGCTCTTTACCCCGGGGGCAGGGTGAAGCTTTCTTT
TRBJ1-2 | - | TRBV11-2 | - | 15 | CASSNALRQPYGYTF | TGTGCCAGCAGCAATGCGTTGCGGCAGCCCTATGGCTACACCTTC
TRBJ1-6 | - | TRBV12-3/TRBV12-4 | - | 12 | CASSWGNSPLHF | TGTGCCAGCAGTTGGGGAAATTCACCCCTCCACTTT
TRBJ2-4 | - | TRBV12-3/TRBV12-4 | TRBD2 | 14 | CASSAGTTLGVQYF | TGTGCCAGCAGTGCGGGGACTACCCTAGGGGTTCAGTACTTC
TRBJ2-7 | - | TRBV30 | - | 13 | CACSSGSSYEQYF | TGTGCCTGCAGCTCGGGCAGCTCCTACGAGCAGTACTTC
TRBJ1-1 | - | TRBV7-8 | - | 15 | CASSYALGVNTEAFF | TGTGCCAGCAGCTATGCCTTGGGAGTCAACACTGAAGCTTTCTTT
TRBJ1-5 | - | TRBV6-5 | - | 14 | CASRKGGDPQPQHF | TGTGCCAGCAGAAAGGGAGGGGATCCTCAGCCCCAGCATTTT
TRBJ2-7 | once | TRBV7-7 | - | 14 | CASSPRSGAYEQYF | TGTGCTAGCAGCCCCCGGTCAGGGGCCTACGAGCAGTACTTC
TRBJ2-1 | - | TRBV28 | TRBD2 | 22 | CASSMWTSGGRTHSSSYNEQFF | TGTGCCAGCAGCATGTGGACTAGCGGGGGCCGAACCCACTCTAGCTCCTACAATGAGCAGTTCTTC
TRBJ2-1 | - | TRBV29-1 | - | 13 | CSVRLGSYNEQFF | TGCAGCGTGCGACTGGGCTCCTACAATGAGCAGTTCTTC
TRBJ2-3 | once | TRBV9 | TRBD2 | 18 | CASSEGLAVAWGTDTQYF | TGTGCCAGCAGCGAGGGACTAGCAGTGGCTTGGGGCACAGATACGCAGTATTTT
TRBJ2-3 | few | TRBV7-9 | - | 11 | CASSRGDTQYF | TGTGCCAGCTCTCGGGGAGATACGCAGTATTTT
TRBJ2-3 | - | TRBV6-2/TRBV6-3 | - | 16 | CASKNDWGPVTDTQYF | TGTGCCAGCAAAAACGATTGGGGACCAGTGACAGATACGCAGTATTTT
TRBJ1-1 | - | TRBV28 | - | 14 | CASHSHTENTEAFF | TGTGCCAGCCACAGTCACACCGAGAACACTGAAGCTTTCTTT
TRBJ2-3 | - | TRBV3-1 | - | 15 | CASSLSGTRTHPQYF | TGTGCCAGCAGCCTTTCCGGGACAAGGACCCACCCGCAGTATTTT
TRBJ2-3 | - | TRBV9 | - | 14 | CASGQTGLTDTQYF | TGTGCCAGCGGTCAGACGGGTCTCACAGATACGCAGTATTTT
TRBJ2-1 | - | TRBV7-8 | TRBD1 | 19 | CASSPLAWTGGLSYNEQFF | TGTGCCAGCAGCCCACTGGCCTGGACAGGGGGCCTTTCCTACAATGAGCAGTTCTTC
TRBJ2-5 | - | TRBV3-1 | - | 13 | CASSQGQSGTQYF | TGTGCCAGCAGCCAGGGTCAGAGCGGGACCCAGTACTTC
TRBJ1-1 | - | TRBV6-5 | - | 13 | CASSYTLGLEAFF | TGTGCCAGCAGTTACACGTTGGGCCTTGAAGCTTTCTTT
TRBJ2-1 | - | TRBV24-1 | TRBD2 | 19 | CATSELGTSGGLSYNEQFF | TGTGCCACCAGTGAACTCGGGACTAGCGGGGGCCTTTCCTACAATGAGCAGTTCTTC
TRBJ2-2 | - | TRBV18 | TRBD2 | 16 | CASSPGSGRRTGELFF | TGTGCCAGCTCACCTGGGAGCGGGAGACGCACCGGGGAGCTGTTTTTT
TRBJ2-1 | - | TRBV24-1 | TRBD1 | 15 | CATSDEMGQINEQFF | TGTGCCACCAGTGATGAGATGGGACAGATCAATGAGCAGTTCTTC
TRBJ2-3 | - | TRBV7-9 | - | 9 | CASSPTQYF | TGTGCCAGCAGCCCCACGCAGTATTTT
TRBJ2-2 | - | TRBV19 | - | 14 | CASSIGLPGRELFF | TGTGCCAGTAGTATCGGGCTACCCGGAAGGGAGCTGTTTTTT
TRBJ1-2 | - | TRBV7-8 | - | 14 | CASSLGAANYGYTF | TGTGCCAGCAGCTTAGGAGCAGCTAACTATGGCTACACCTTC
TRBJ1-2 | - | TRBV6-2/TRBV6-3 | - | 13 | CASSPDGEYGYTF | TGTGCCAGCAGTCCTGACGGCGAGTATGGCTACACCTTC
TRBJ2-7 | - | TRBV2 | TRBD2 | 15 | CASRDRGGGAYEQYF | TGTGCCAGCAGGGACCGGGGCGGGGGGGCCTACGAGCAGTACTTC
TRBJ2-3 | - | TRBV9 | - | 15 | CASSIGTPGADTQYF | TGTGCCAGCAGCATCGGGACCCCCGGGGCAGATACGCAGTATTTT
TRBJ1-1 | once | TRBV28 | - | 12 | CASKGKNTEAFF | TGTGCCAGCAAGGGGAAGAACACTGAAGCTTTCTTT
TRBJ1-5 | - | TRBV23-1 | TRBD1 | 15 | CASSQSTTGRQPQHF | TGCGCCAGCAGTCAATCAACGACAGGGCGTCAGCCCCAGCATTTT
TRBJ2-5 | - | TRBV28 | - | 16 | CASSGIGARYQETQYF | TGTGCCAGTTCGGGAATCGGGGCGCGCTACCAAGAGACCCAGTACTTC
TRBJ1-1 | - | TRBV29-1 | - | 15 | CSVSPRTEMNTEAFF | TGCAGCGTTTCCCCGAGAACCGAGATGAACACTGAAGCTTTCTTT
TRBJ2-4 | - | TRBV20-1 | TRBD2 | 17 | CSALLGLAGGAKNIQYF | TGCAGTGCTCTCTTAGGGCTAGCGGGGGGAGCCAAAAACATTCAGTACTTC
TRBJ2-7 | - | TRBV12-3/TRBV12-4 | - | 14 | CASSPPPSSYEQYF | TGTGCCAGCAGCCCCCCGCCTTCATCCTACGAGCAGTACTTC
TRBJ2-6 | once | TRBV28 | - | 14 | CASSRRSGANVLTF | TGTGCCAGCAGCCGTCGCTCTGGGGCCAACGTCCTGACTTTC